The 5 T cell receptor beta chains below all came from one sample that was sequenced in a study of blood T cell repertoires in COVID-19. TCRdb's copy holds only in-frame clones and misses some; the assay was immunoSEQ multiplex PCR. Among roughly 280,000 clones, roughly 83% were seen once, and the ten largest hold about 4.6%. The sample was peripheral blood. The receptors were sampled from a man aged 55 to 69 who had recovered from COVID-19.

This rearrangement joins TRBV5-6 to TRBJ2-1; 8 nucleotides agree with TRBD1. There are 15 residues in the CDR3. Trimming removed 4 bases from V and 6 bases from J; junction bases left unmatched: 9. Germline loops: CDR1 SGHDT, CDR2 YYEEEE. The CDR3 is CASSLPGTGFNEQFF. In nucleotides, the CDR3 is TGTGCCAGCAGCCTTCCCGGGACAGGCTTCAATGAGCAGTTCTTC.

The rearrangement links TRBV2 to TRBJ1-2, with D possibly matching TRBD1 (5 bases). This CDR3 comprises 14 residues. Germline V CDR1 and CDR2: SNHLY, FYNNEI. V lost 3 bases and J lost 7, with 15 bases in between. DNA of the CDR3: TGTGCCAGCAGTGAGGTAGCGGGGACGCCTGGCTACACCTTC. Protein sequence: CASSEVAGTPGYTF.

The gene calls are TRBV5-5 and TRBJ2-5; D might be TRBD2 (5 bases). Trimming removed 4 bases from V and 3 bases from J, with 16 bases in between. The CDR3 runs 15 residues. In germline, CDR1 is SGHKS, CDR2 YYEKEE (reference sequence). The CDR3 sequence is CASSPGNLNKETQYF. DNA of the CDR3: TGTGCCAGCAGCCCCGGGAACCTCAATAAAGAGACCCAGTACTTC.

The CDR3 DNA follows: TGTGCCAGCAGCGTAGCAAGGACGGGGGGGCACATAGATACGCAGTATTTT. It codes for CASSVARTGGHIDTQYF. The chain is built from TRBV9 and TRBJ2-3; 8 bases are a match to TRBD2. V lost 0 bases to trimming and J lost 5 bases; unmatched junction nucleotides: 11. The CDR3 is 17 amino acids. The germline CDR1 and CDR2 sequences are SGDLS and YYNGEE.

The chain carries TRBV5-5 and TRBJ2-7; TRBD2 aligns across 12 bases. CDR3 length: 15 residues. CDR1 is SGHKS, CDR2 YYEKEE, per germline (reference sequence). The V and J ends lost 0 bases and 4 bases, in that order; junction bases with no gene match: 2. The CDR3 nucleotides read TGTGCCAGCAGCTTGGAGACTAGCGGGAGTTACGAGCAGTACTTC. This encodes CASSLETSGSYEQYF.